A single sample gave rise to the 25 T cell receptor beta chains below, sequenced in a study of identical twins. Using its own MiXCR run on the 5' RACE reads, TCRdb lists one record per CDR3 protein. The table has hundreds of thousands of distinct CDR3 sequences, around 8.6% seen once. These data were also reused for a study on yellow fever vaccine responses in identical twins.

What was sequenced was PBMCs. The receptors shown here come from a woman aged 18 to 35 in good health.

This clonotype was seen more than once but under ten times. The chain carries TRBV9 and TRBJ2-3, with no clear D. Germline CDR1 is SGDLS and CDR2 is YYNGEE. Trimming took 3 bases from V and 4 from J, leaving 18 bases between them. The CDR3 covers 16 residues. CDR3 loop: CASSAGSRRWADTQYF. The CDR3 DNA reads as TGTGCCAGCAGCGCAGGATCCAGAAGGTGGGCAGATACGCAGTATTTT. The whole variable domain, remainder taken from reference TRBV9 and TRBJ2-3, is DSGVTQTPKHLITATGQRVTLRCSPRSGDLSVYWYQQSLDQGLQFLIQYYNGEERAKGNILERFSAQQFPDLHSELNLSSLELGDSALYFCASSAGSRRWADTQYFGPGTRLTVL.

The V call is TRBV28, the J call TRBJ2-7; the D is unclear. V shed 1 base and J shed 0 bases, with 22 bases lying between them. The CDR3 totals 19 residues. Germline V gives CDR1 MDHEN, CDR2 SYDVKM. The CDR3 region is CASSLSVLGGQISSYEQYF. In nucleotides, the CDR3 is TGTGCCAGCAGTTTATCTGTTTTGGGTGGGCAGATAAGCTCCTACGAGCAGTACTTC.

This clonotype was observed a handful of times. The V call is TRBV13, the J call TRBJ2-5; no firm D call. Between the trimmed V and J ends, which lost 8 bases and 2 bases, there was a span of 18 bases. The V gene's germline CDR1 is PRHDT and CDR2 FYEKMQ (reference sequence). The CDR3 loop spans 15 amino acids. CDR3 region: CASRMTEGGQETQYF. The DNA for the CDR3 is TGTGCCAGCCGAATGACGGAAGGTGGGCAAGAGACCCAGTACTTC.

This clonotype was seen repeatedly, ten times or more. The V and J genes are TRBV5-5 and TRBJ1-2; no reliable D call. The CDR3 spans 13 residues. The V gene's germline CDR1 is SGHKS and CDR2 YYEKEE (reference sequence). V was clipped by 1 base and J by 1 base, with 5 bases between them. CDR3: CASSLTDNYGYTF. CDR3 coding DNA: TGTGCCAGCAGCTTGACGGATAACTATGGCTACACCTTC.

This clonotype came up many times. The J gene is TRBJ2-1, the V gene TRBV2; D is unclear. The CDR3 sequence is 13 residues long. The V end lost 4 bases, the J end lost 8 bases, and 12 bases lay between the germline ends. CDR1 is SNHLY and CDR2 is FYNNEI in the germline V gene. In DNA, the CDR3 is TGTGCCAGCAGTGGGGCTTTGGAAGATGAGCAGTTCTTC. Its translation is CASSGALEDEQFF.

This chain joins TRBV15 and TRBJ2-3, with D unresolved. This CDR3 spans 15 amino acids. Germline assignment: CDR1 LNHNV and CDR2 YYDKDF (reference sequence). Trimming took off 0 bases at V and 6 bases at J, with 13 bases between the two ends. Written as DNA, the CDR3 is TGTGCCACCAGCAGAGATCGGCCAAGTCAGGATACGCAGTATTTT. Translated: CATSRDRPSQDTQYF.

This clonotype showed up many times. The CDR3 nucleotides are TGCAGCGTTGAGATGACAGATACGCAGTATTTT. Translation: CSVEMTDTQYF. The chain couples TRBV29-1 to TRBJ2-3; D is undetermined. V lost 3 bases, J lost 3 bases, and 4 bases lay in between. Per germline, CDR1 SQVTM and CDR2 ANQGSEA. The CDR3 has 11 amino acids.

This clonotype was picked up a small number of times. The V gene is TRBV20-1, the J gene TRBJ2-7; 14 bases agree with TRBD2. CDR1 is DFQATT, CDR2 SNEGSKA, per germline (reference sequence). Trimming at V came to 8 bases and at J to 1 base, leaving 4 bases not matched to a gene. This CDR3 comprises 14 residues. This CDR3 reads CSLGLAGGSYEQYF. In DNA form, the CDR3 reads TGCAGTCTTGGACTAGCGGGAGGTTCCTACGAGCAGTACTTC.

There are a few counts of this clonotype. The CDR3 sequence is CASSLAKDYYEQYF. CDR3 nucleotide sequence: TGTGCCAGCAGCTTAGCAAAAGACTACTACGAGCAGTACTTC. The chain has TRBV7-2 and TRBJ2-7; a weak D match, TRBD2 (5 bases). Germline V gene lookup returns CDR1 SGHTA and CDR2 FQGNSA. This CDR3 spans 14 amino acids. Trimming cost V 0 bases and J 3 bases, with 9 bases left between them. Full variable domain (rest looked up from reference TRBV7-2 and TRBJ2-7): GAGVSQSPSNKVTEKGKDVELRCDPISGHTALYWYRQSLGQGLEFLIYFQGNSAPDKSGLPSDRFSAERTGGSVSTLTIQRTQQEDSAVYLCASSLAKDYYEQYFGPGTRLTVT.

The chain joins TRBV20-1 to TRBJ2-1, with D unclear. CDR3 size: 14 residues. Trimming pared 7 bases from V and 0 bases from J, leaving 13 bases between. CDR1 is DFQATT and CDR2 is SNEGSKA in the germline V gene (reference sequence). CDR3: CSERGASSYNEQFF. The DNA for the CDR3 is TGCAGTGAGAGAGGCGCCAGCTCCTACAATGAGCAGTTCTTC.

This clonotype was recorded at least ten times. V and J are TRBV6-2 or TRBV6-3 and TRBJ2-6, with D possibly TRBD2 on 6 matching bases. Trimming shortened V by 6 bases and J by 3 bases, and 9 bases separated the two germline ends. There are 14 residues in the CDR3. The germline gives CDR1 MNHEY, CDR2 SVGEGT. The CDR3 bases are TGTGCCAGCAGCCGGACTAATGGGGCCAACGTCCTGACTTTC. It yields the protein CASSRTNGANVLTF.

The V and J genes are TRBV14 and TRBJ2-5, with D possibly TRBD2 on 7 matching bases. Trimming took off 5 bases at V and 5 bases at J, with 15 bases between the two ends. Germline V gene sequence: CDR1 SGHDN, CDR2 FVKESK. The CDR3 has 14 amino acids. The CDR3 loop reads CASSILGGLETQYF. Here the CDR3 DNA reads TGTGCCAGCAGCATCCTCGGGGGGCTGGAGACCCAGTACTTC.

In this sample, this clonotype turned up many times. This sequence joins TRBV29-1 and TRBJ2-1, with D perhaps TRBD2 (6 bases). V was clipped by 5 bases and J by 6 bases, with 17 bases between them. The CDR3 loop spans 14 amino acids. Germline CDR1 is SQVTM and CDR2 is ANQGSEA. In DNA, the CDR3 is TGCAGCGTTCATACTCAGGGAGCGGGCAATGAGCAGTTCTTC. Its protein product is CSVHTQGAGNEQFF.

This clonotype was counted many times. The chain uses TRBV5-1 and TRBJ2-7; D gene uncertain. CDR1 is SGHRS, CDR2 YFSETQ, per germline. V was pared by 4 bases and J by 2 bases, with 10 bases between. The CDR3 length is 13 residues. In DNA form, the CDR3 reads TGCGCCAGCAGCATAGGGCCTACCTACGAGCAGTACTTC. Translation: CASSIGPTYEQYF.

The chain has TRBV7-2 and TRBJ1-5; D not resolved. Per the germline V gene, CDR1 is SGHTA and CDR2 is FQGNSA. The germline V and J ends were trimmed by 4 bases and 7 bases, with 11 bases remaining between them. The CDR3 length is 13 residues. CDR3 residues: CASSSWEDQPQHF. CDR3 DNA sequence: TGTGCCAGCAGCTCCTGGGAAGACCAGCCCCAGCATTTT.

This clonotype appeared many times. The J gene is TRBJ2-2, the V gene TRBV20-1, with 8 bases fitting TRBD2. Germline V gene lookup returns CDR1 DFQATT and CDR2 SNEGSKA (reference sequence). V gave up 3 bases and J gave up 6 bases; unmatched junction bases: 9. This CDR3 contains 15 residues. The CDR3 spells CSARVLAGGAGELFF. The CDR3 DNA is TGCAGTGCTAGGGTTCTAGCGGGTGGCGCCGGGGAGCTGTTTTTT.

There are a few counts of this clonotype. The rearrangement uses TRBV2 and TRBJ2-7; 7 bases map to TRBD1. Germline V lookup: CDR1 SNHLY, CDR2 FYNNEI. This CDR3 region has 15 residues. The junction had 7 bases not matched to a gene; V was cut back by 5 bases and J by 0 bases. The CDR3 sequence is CASSPPGQISYEQYF. CDR3 nucleotide sequence: TGTGCCAGCAGTCCGCCGGGACAGATCTCCTACGAGCAGTACTTC.

V is TRBV27 and J is TRBJ2-5, with a weak D call TRBD1 (6 bases). Germline V gene lookup returns CDR1 MNHEY and CDR2 SMNVEV (reference sequence). The CDR3 extends over 16 amino acids. V was trimmed by 0 bases and J by 2 bases, leaving 13 bases between them. The chain's CDR3 is CASSLSVGRGQETQYF. In DNA form, the CDR3 reads TGTGCCAGCAGTTTATCGGTGGGCAGGGGACAAGAGACCCAGTACTTC.

The chain uses TRBV6-2 or TRBV6-3 and TRBJ2-3; possible D gene TRBD1, 7 bases. The CDR3 is 16 residues long. Trimming left V 2 bases short and J 2 bases short, with 14 bases between. The V gene's germline CDR1 is MNHEY and CDR2 SVGEGT. This chain's CDR3 is CASSYPQGGPTDTQYF. The CDR3 bases are TGTGCCAGCAGTTACCCCCAGGGGGGTCCCACAGATACGCAGTATTTT.

This clonotype was seen at least ten times. The rearrangement joins TRBV29-1 to TRBJ2-1; D tentatively fits TRBD1 or TRBD2 (5 bases each). Germline loops: CDR1 SQVTM, CDR2 ANQGSEA. The CDR3 consists of 10 residues. Trimming cost V 7 bases and J 13 bases, with 14 bases left between them. Written as DNA, the CDR3 is TGCAGCGGAAACCGGGACCCCCAGTTCTTC. Residues: CSGNRDPQFF.

The gene calls are TRBV29-1 and TRBJ1-5; D remains ambiguous. Trimming stripped 4 bases from V and 3 bases from J, with 10 bases between. Looked up from germline, CDR1 is SQVTM and CDR2 is ANQGSEA. There are 13 residues in the CDR3. The CDR3 loop reads CSVAVPDNQPQHF. CDR3 DNA: TGCAGCGTTGCTGTTCCCGACAATCAGCCCCAGCATTTT.

This clonotype was detected ten times or more. J is TRBJ2-2 and V is TRBV5-1; the D is unclear. Germline loops: CDR1 SGHRS, CDR2 YFSETQ. The CDR3 extends over 15 amino acids. V lost 4 bases, J lost 6 bases, and 16 bases lay in between. CDR3 region: CASSPTGREAGELFF. The DNA for the CDR3 is TGCGCCAGCAGCCCCACGGGTAGAGAGGCCGGGGAGCTGTTTTTT.

This clonotype was detected a few times. V gene TRBV30 combines with J gene TRBJ2-6; the D is unclear. Germline lookup yields CDR1 GTSNPN and CDR2 SVGIG (reference sequence). Trimming removed 0 bases at V and 2 bases at J, with 8 bases between. The CDR3 consists of 15 residues. In DNA form, the CDR3 reads TGTGCCTGGAGTGTAGGTGACCCTGGGGCCAACGTCCTGACTTTC. As protein: CAWSVGDPGANVLTF.

The CDR3 region is CALSFSRGHKLAKNIQYF. CDR3 nucleotides: TGTGCCCTCAGTTTTAGCCGCGGACACAAACTAGCCAAAAACATTCAGTACTTC. The chain employs TRBV12-3 or TRBV12-4 and TRBJ2-4, with a tentative D call TRBD1 (5 bases). The CDR3 has 18 residues. The V end was cut by 11 bases, the J end by 0 bases, with 26 bases between.

This clonotype has more than one count but fewer than ten. J is TRBJ2-7 and V is TRBV7-2; 10 bases are a match to TRBD2. This CDR3 contains 15 residues. J gave up 0 bases and V 5 bases, and 4 bases lay outside the gene matches. Germline values: CDR1 SGHTA, CDR2 FQGNSA. The CDR3: CASSTGTSVSYEQYF. In nucleotides, the CDR3 is TGTGCCAGCAGCACCGGGACTAGCGTCTCCTACGAGCAGTACTTC.